This T cell receptor beta chain is from a study of CD8 T cells in ankylosing spondylitis. The study's findings and limits: Characteristic of ankylosing spondylitis blood, it appeared, was a TCR beta motif comprising about eight highly homologous variants.

Generation of TCR beta libraries employed quantitative 5'-RACE incorporating molecular barcodes. Each CDR3 protein gets one entry after TCRdb re-called the 5' RACE reads with MiXCR. The sample holds under 850,000 distinct CDR3 sequences; around 20% are singletons and the top ten take under 20%. This clonotype has a handful of counts. The antigen remains unidentified. With V trimmed by 1 base and J by 5 bases, 7 bases remained unmatched. CDR3 length: 15 residues. CDR1 is SGHDT, CDR2 YYEEEE, per germline. The sample consisted of blood, either unsorted or a sorted T cell fraction (not recorded which). The receptor's source is a male donor with ankylosing spondylitis. This chain joins TRBV5-6 and TRBJ2-5, with 8 bases aligning to TRBD2. The CDR3 here is CASSLSAGAWETQYF. The CDR3 DNA reads TGTGCCAGCAGCTTGTCAGCGGGAGCTTGGGAGACCCAGTACTTC.